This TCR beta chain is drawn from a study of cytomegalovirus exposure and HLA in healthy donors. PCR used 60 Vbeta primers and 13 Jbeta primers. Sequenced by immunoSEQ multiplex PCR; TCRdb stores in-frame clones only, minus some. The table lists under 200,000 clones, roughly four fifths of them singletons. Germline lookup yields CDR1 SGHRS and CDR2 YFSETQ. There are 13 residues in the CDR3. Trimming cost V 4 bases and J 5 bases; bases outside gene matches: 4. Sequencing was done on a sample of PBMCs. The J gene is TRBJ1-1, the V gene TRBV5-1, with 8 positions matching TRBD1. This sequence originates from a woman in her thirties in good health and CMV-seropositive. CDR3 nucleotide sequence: TGCGCCAGCAGCGCTTGGGACAGGACTGAAGCTTTCTTT. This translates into CASSAWDRTEAFF.